The 28 T cell receptor beta chains below all came from one sample that was sequenced in a study of blood T cell repertoires in COVID-19. Assay: immunoSEQ multiplex PCR; the TCRdb copy retains only in-frame clones and omits some. Seen here are roughly 190,000 clones, around 84% observed once, and the top ten hold 13% to 15%. Material: peripheral blood. These TCRs come from a woman between 70 and 85 years old with COVID-19, enrolled during active disease.

The V call is TRBV27, the J call TRBJ1-3; a weak D match, TRBD1 (5 bases). Trimming left V 6 bases short and J 5 bases short, with 14 bases between. The CDR3 spans 14 residues. CDR1 is MNHEY, CDR2 SMNVEV, per germline (reference sequence). This chain's CDR3 is CASSPGGLRNTIYF. Written as DNA, the CDR3 is TGTGCCAGCAGCCCCGGGGGTCTAAGAAACACCATATATTTT.

The V call is TRBV2, the J call TRBJ2-1, with TRBD2 matching 8 bases. With V trimmed by 3 bases and J by 6 bases, 4 bases remained unmatched. CDR1 and CDR2 from the germline V gene are SNHLY and FYNNEI. This CDR3 spans 14 amino acids. The DNA for the CDR3 is TGTGCCAGCAGTGAGACGGGGGGGCCCAATGAGCAGTTCTTC. The encoded protein is CASSETGGPNEQFF.

CDR3: CASSDRGGDTQYF. The CDR3 DNA reads TGTGCCAGTTCCGACAGGGGAGGAGATACGCAGTATTTT. The chain uses TRBV12-3 or TRBV12-4 and TRBJ2-3, with 8 bases aligning to TRBD1. The V gene end was trimmed by 9 bases and the J gene end by 5 bases; junction bases not matched to a gene: 7. The CDR3 has 13 residues.

The J gene is TRBJ2-2, the V gene TRBV5-1; no clear D. Germline V gene lookup returns CDR1 SGHRS and CDR2 YFSETQ. V dropped 2 bases and J dropped 3 bases, with 11 bases sitting between them. The CDR3 consists of 15 residues. The CDR3: CASSLLQQYTGELFF. The DNA of the CDR3 is TGCGCCAGCAGCTTATTACAACAGTACACCGGGGAGCTGTTTTTT.

The CDR3 loop reads CASSYWGEWTEAFF. The CDR3 nucleotides are TGTGCCAGCAGTTATTGGGGGGAGTGGACTGAAGCTTTCTTT. The chain employs TRBV6-6 and TRBJ1-1, with D possibly being TRBD1 (5 bases). The CDR3 runs 14 residues. The V gene's germline CDR1 is MNHNY and CDR2 SVGAGI (reference sequence). V was shortened by 3 bases and J by 5 bases, with 13 bases between the two germline ends.

The V and J genes are TRBV7-3 and TRBJ1-4; 9 nucleotides agree with TRBD1. V shed 5 bases and J 7 bases; nucleotides not matched to a gene: 8. CDR1 SGHTA and CDR2 FQGTGA come from the germline V gene. The length of the CDR3 is 15 residues. This CDR3 is CASSATGGRGEKLFF. DNA for the CDR3: TGTGCCAGCAGCGCCACAGGGGGCAGGGGTGAAAAACTGTTTTTT.

V usage is TRBV5-1 and J usage is TRBJ1-1, with a weak D call TRBD1 (6 bases). The V end was cut by 0 bases, the J end by 1 base, with 13 bases between. The CDR3 is made up of 16 amino acids. Germline V lookup: CDR1 SGHRS, CDR2 YFSETQ. The CDR3 region is CASSLERPGQNTEAFF. The CDR3 nucleotides read TGCGCCAGCAGCTTGGAAAGGCCGGGACAGAACACTGAAGCTTTCTTT. The full variable domain, completed using reference TRBV5-1 and TRBJ1-1, is KAGVTQTPRYLIKTRGQQVTLSCSPISGHRSVSWYQQTPGQGLQFLFEYFSETQRNKGNFPGRFSGRQFSNSRSEMNVSTLELGDSALYLCASSLERPGQNTEAFFGQGTRLTVV.

The chain uses TRBV20-1 and TRBJ2-3; 10 positions agree with TRBD2. The V gene end was trimmed by 3 bases and the J gene end by 1 base; junction bases not matched to a gene: 16. Germline CDR1 and CDR2: DFQATT and SNEGSKA (reference sequence). This CDR3 has 19 residues. The CDR3 loop reads CSASRLASGGDRGTDTQYF. DNA of the CDR3: TGCAGTGCTAGTCGGCTGGCCAGCGGGGGGGATCGGGGCACAGATACGCAGTATTTT.

This rearrangement joins TRBV24-1 to TRBJ2-1, with TRBD2 as a possible D gene (6 bases). CDR3 length: 16 amino acids. V was shortened by 4 bases and J by 5 bases, with 17 bases between the two germline ends. Germline loops: CDR1 KGHDR, CDR2 SFDVKD. In DNA form, the CDR3 reads TGTGCCACCAGTGAAACTACAGGTGGGAGGAACAATGAGCAGTTCTTC. This translates into CATSETTGGRNNEQFF.

CDR3: CASSFPGTNEQFF. In nucleotides, the CDR3 is TGTGCCAGCAGTTTCCCCGGGACTAATGAGCAGTTCTTC. This chain uses TRBV27 with TRBJ2-1; TRBD2 is a possible D gene (6 bases). V lost 3 bases, J lost 7 bases, and 10 bases lay in between. Germline V gene data show CDR1 as MNHEY and CDR2 as SMNVEV (reference sequence). The CDR3 contains 13 residues.

The chain combines TRBV3-1 (or the pseudogene TRBV3-2) with TRBJ2-2, with D tentatively TRBD2 (5 bases). The V gene's germline CDR1 is LGHDT and CDR2 YNNKEL (reference sequence). The CDR3 contains 16 residues. V was shortened by 3 bases and J by 0 bases, with 11 bases between the two germline ends. The chain's CDR3 is CASSHGSTTNTGELFF. The CDR3 nucleotides read TGTGCCAGCAGCCATGGTTCGACTACGAACACCGGGGAGCTGTTTTTT.

A few counts support this clone. This sequence joins TRBV28 and TRBJ1-2; D not resolved. The CDR3 runs 13 residues. V was clipped by 3 bases and J by 8 bases, with 13 bases between them. Germline V gene lookup returns CDR1 MDHEN and CDR2 SYDVKM. In DNA form, the CDR3 reads TGTGCCAGCAGTTTTGGGCCCGACCCGGGCTACACCTTC. Its protein product is CASSFGPDPGYTF.

The chain recombines TRBV30 with TRBJ2-2, with D perhaps matching TRBD2 (6 bases). Trimming removed 3 bases from V and 2 bases from J, with 10 bases in between. CDR3 length: 14 residues. Per the germline V gene, CDR1 is GTSNPN and CDR2 is SVGIG (reference sequence). Written as DNA, the CDR3 is TGTGCCTGGAGCTACGGGGGTAACACCGGGGAGCTGTTTTTT. Translation: CAWSYGGNTGELFF.

The rearrangement joins TRBV15 to TRBJ2-5, with 9 positions matching TRBD1. Trimming at V came to 0 bases and at J to 4 bases, leaving 12 bases not matched to a gene. The CDR3 has 18 amino acids. Germline values: CDR1 LNHNV, CDR2 YYDKDF (reference sequence). The CDR3 loop reads CATSREYTGGEFPETQYF. The CDR3 nucleotides read TGTGCCACCAGCAGAGAGTACACAGGGGGCGAATTCCCAGAGACCCAGTACTTC.

The genes are TRBV24-1 and TRBJ2-1, with TRBD2 matching 8 bases. The length of the CDR3 is 16 residues. The germline CDR1 and CDR2 sequences are KGHDR and SFDVKD. Trimming at V came to 6 bases and at J to 5 bases, leaving 11 bases not matched to a gene. The CDR3 loop is CATSPATAGGNNEQFF. Written as DNA, the CDR3 is TGTGCCACCAGTCCAGCGACGGCGGGGGGTAACAATGAGCAGTTCTTC.

This clone is a singleton in its sample. CDR3 amino acids: CASSEGGAPGGTQYF. CDR3 DNA sequence: TGTGCCAGCAGCGAGGGGGGGGCCCCAGGAGGGACCCAGTACTTC. The chain employs TRBV9 and TRBJ2-5; possible D gene TRBD2, 7 bases. The length of the CDR3 is 15 residues. Trimming took 3 bases from V and 7 from J, leaving 19 bases between them. CDR1 and CDR2 (germline): SGDLS, YYNGEE. The whole variable domain, remainder taken from reference TRBV9 and TRBJ2-5, is DSGVTQTPKHLITATGQRVTLRCSPRSGDLSVYWYQQSLDQGLQFLIQYYNGEERAKGNILERFSAQQFPDLHSELNLSSLELGDSALYFCASSEGGAPGGTQYFGPGTRLLVL.

The rearrangement links TRBV19 to TRBJ2-3; 9 nucleotides match TRBD1. Trimming took 6 bases from V and 4 from J; bases not matched to a gene: 11. CDR1 and CDR2 from the germline V gene are LNHDA and SQIVND (reference sequence). The CDR3 has 16 residues. In DNA form, the CDR3 reads TGTGCCAGTAGGGCTCCCGGACAGGGGTCGTCAGATACGCAGTATTTT. The encoded protein is CASRAPGQGSSDTQYF.

The chain employs TRBV7-2 and TRBJ2-7; D is unclear. The CDR3 has 12 residues. V shed 5 bases and J shed 1 base, with 6 bases lying between them. Germline V lookup: CDR1 SGHTA, CDR2 FQGNSA. CDR3 sequence reads: CASSLSSYEQYF. CDR3 DNA: TGTGCCAGCAGCCTATCATCCTACGAGCAGTACTTC.

V and J are TRBV25-1 and TRBJ1-3; D perhaps matches TRBD1 (5 bases). CDR1 and CDR2 (germline): MGHDK, SYGVNS. V dropped 9 bases and J dropped 0 bases, with 24 bases sitting between them. CDR3 length equals 18 residues. The CDR3, as DNA: TGTGCCAGGACCGGGACTGAAATACACGGGGGCTCTGGAAACACCATATATTTT. Its protein is CARTGTEIHGGSGNTIYF.

The CDR3 is CASSGVTGGFTNTEAFF. The CDR3 DNA reads as TGTGCCAGCAGCGGAGTGACAGGGGGCTTCACCAACACTGAAGCTTTCTTT. The V gene is TRBV2, the J gene TRBJ1-1, with 10 bases aligning to TRBD1. The CDR3 extends over 17 amino acids. Trimming took 6 bases from V and 2 from J; bases not matched to a gene: 12. Germline loops: CDR1 SNHLY, CDR2 FYNNEI. The complete variable domain, with remaining parts taken from reference TRBV2 and TRBJ1-1, reads EPEVTQTPSHQVTQMGQEVILRCVPISNHLYFYWYRQILGQKVEFLVSFYNNEISEKSEIFDDQFSVERPDGSNFTLKIRSTKLEDSAMYFCASSGVTGGFTNTEAFFGQGTRLTVV.

This clone was recorded once. The gene calls are TRBV5-1 and TRBJ1-6, with 7 positions matching TRBD1. J gave up 10 bases and V 5 bases, and 9 bases lay outside the gene matches. Germline V gene data show CDR1 as SGHRS and CDR2 as YFSETQ. This CDR3 has 14 amino acids. CDR3 region: CASRIDRDRSPLHF. CDR3 DNA: TGCGCCAGCAGAATAGACAGGGATCGGTCACCCCTCCACTTT. The whole variable domain, filled in from reference TRBV5-1 and TRBJ1-6, reads KAGVTQTPRYLIKTRGQQVTLSCSPISGHRSVSWYQQTPGQGLQFLFEYFSETQRNKGNFPGRFSGRQFSNSRSEMNVSTLELGDSALYLCASRIDRDRSPLHFGNGTRLTVT.

The gene calls are TRBV9 and TRBJ1-6; 9 nucleotides align to TRBD1. Germline V lookup: CDR1 SGDLS, CDR2 YYNGEE. The CDR3 extends over 15 amino acids. With 3 bases clipped from V and 10 bases from J, the junction kept 8 bases outside the gene matches. The CDR3 region has the DNA TGTGCCAGCAGCGCTCCGGGACAGGGAGGATCACCCCTCCACTTT. Residues: CASSAPGQGGSPLHF.

The chain recombines TRBV5-6 with TRBJ1-2; maybe TRBD1 (6 bases). The CDR3 has 15 amino acids. The V gene lost 4 bases and the J gene lost 2 bases, with 15 bases spanning the gap. The V gene's germline CDR1 is SGHDT and CDR2 YYEEEE. The CDR3 coding sequence is TGTGCCAGCAGCACCCGGGACACCCAAAACTATGGCTACACCTTC. Translation: CASSTRDTQNYGYTF.

The chain links TRBV6-5 to TRBJ1-6; D possibly corresponds to TRBD1 (5 bases). The CDR3 has 15 amino acids. The germline V gene encodes CDR1 MNHEY and CDR2 SVGAGI. V lost 0 bases and J 10 bases, leaving 13 bases between the germline ends. The CDR3 DNA sequence: TGTGCCAGCAGTTACTCTGGGGGGTTTGGGTCACCCCTCCACTTT. Protein: CASSYSGGFGSPLHF.

V usage is TRBV7-2 and J usage is TRBJ2-5, with 11 nucleotides matching TRBD1. The CDR3 loop spans 16 amino acids. V gave up 5 bases and J gave up 4 bases; unmatched junction bases: 9. CDR1 SGHTA and CDR2 FQGNSA come from the germline V gene. CDR3 amino acids: CASSTGLGQGGETQYF. DNA of the CDR3: TGTGCCAGCAGCACAGGATTGGGACAGGGGGGAGAGACCCAGTACTTC.

The rearrangement links TRBV28 to TRBJ1-5; perhaps TRBD1 as D (6 bases). Trimming left V 8 bases short and J 0 bases short, with 8 bases between. Germline-derived CDR1 and CDR2 are MDHEN and SYDVKM. The CDR3 has 13 amino acids. CDR3 loop: CASRDTSNQPQHF. CDR3 DNA sequence: TGTGCCAGCCGGGACACTAGCAATCAGCCCCAGCATTTT. The complete variable domain, with remaining parts taken from reference TRBV28 and TRBJ1-5, reads DVKVTQSSRYLVKRTGEKVFLECVQDMDHENMFWYRQDPGLGLRLIYFSYDVKMKEKGDIPEGYSVSREKKERFSLILESASTNQTSMYLCASRDTSNQPQHFGDGTRLSIL.

The chain couples TRBV5-1 to TRBJ1-1; no definite D call. V was shortened by 2 bases and J by 1 base, with 6 bases between the two germline ends. The CDR3 totals 13 residues. The germline CDR1 and CDR2 sequences are SGHRS and YFSETQ. The CDR3 sequence is CASSFRANTEAFF. The CDR3, as DNA: TGCGCCAGCAGCTTCCGAGCGAACACTGAAGCTTTCTTT.

This clone came up once. The V call is TRBV6-5, the J call TRBJ2-7; D is undetermined. Germline-derived CDR1 and CDR2 are MNHEY and SVGAGI. The CDR3 contains 14 residues. V lost 2 bases to trimming and J lost 0 bases, with 8 bases between them. CDR3 coding DNA: TGTGCCAGCAGTTACGGCACGCTCTCCTACGAGCAGTACTTC. It is translated as CASSYGTLSYEQYF.